This T cell receptor beta chain is from a study of vaccination and CD4 T cells after COVID-19. Across the study: Cultures designated as controls were supplied with a CEFX pool, an HIV-1 Nef pool, or no peptide.

This clonotype has just a few counts. Antigen unknown. Oncomine TCR Beta short-read sequencing was applied to DNA from cultured CD4+ T cells. TCRdb called the PCR reads again in MiXCR, with one record for every CDR3 protein. The sample lists approximately 11,000 distinct CDR3 sequences; 45% to 50% were seen once. Stated treatment: roughly 11-day PBMC culture with coronavirus spike peptide pools or control peptides (ViraFEST assay). Germline V gene data show CDR1 as DFQATT and CDR2 as SNEGSKA (reference sequence). With V trimmed by 6 bases and J by 6 bases, 8 bases remained unmatched. This CDR3 contains 14 residues.

The receptor's source is a human donor with COVID-19. The sequencing used cultured CD4+ T cells from blood, collected after SARS-CoV-2 vaccination. This sequence joins TRBV20-1 and TRBJ2-3, with 11 bases that match TRBD2. CDR3 sequence (DNA): TGCAGTGCCATAGCGGGGGGGCTTATGGATACGCAGTATTTT. Translated: CSAIAGGLMDTQYF.